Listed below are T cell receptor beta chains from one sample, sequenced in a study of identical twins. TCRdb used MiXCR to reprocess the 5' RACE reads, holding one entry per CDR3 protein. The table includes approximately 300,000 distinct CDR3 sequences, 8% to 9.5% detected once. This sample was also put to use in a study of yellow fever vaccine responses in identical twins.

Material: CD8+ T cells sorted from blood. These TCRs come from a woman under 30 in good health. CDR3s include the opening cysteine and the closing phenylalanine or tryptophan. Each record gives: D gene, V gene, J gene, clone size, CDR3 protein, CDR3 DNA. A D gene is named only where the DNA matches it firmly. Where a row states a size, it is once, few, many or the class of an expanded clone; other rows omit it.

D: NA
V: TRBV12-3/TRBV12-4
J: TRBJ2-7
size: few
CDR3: CASRYETYEQYF
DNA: TGTGCCAGCAGATATGAGACCTACGAGCAGTACTTC

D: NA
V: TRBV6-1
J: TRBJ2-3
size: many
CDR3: CASRARGYTDTQYF
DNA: TGTGCCAGCAGGGCACGGGGCTACACAGATACGCAGTATTTT

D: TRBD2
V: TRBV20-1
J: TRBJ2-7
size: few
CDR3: CSATLMERGGGESYEQYF
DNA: TGCAGTGCTACACTCATGGAGCGGGGGGGAGGAGAATCCTACGAGCAGTACTTC

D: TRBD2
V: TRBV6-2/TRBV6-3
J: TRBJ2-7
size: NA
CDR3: CASSGTTTYEQYF
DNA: TGTGCCAGCAGCGGGACTACCACCTACGAGCAGTACTTC

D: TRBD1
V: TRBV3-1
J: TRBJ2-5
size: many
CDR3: CASRRRTGIETQYF
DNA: TGTGCCAGCAGGCGCAGGACAGGGATCGAGACCCAGTACTTC

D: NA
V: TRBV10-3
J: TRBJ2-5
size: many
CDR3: CAIRDKGRFETQYF
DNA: TGTGCCATCAGGGACAAGGGGAGGTTTGAGACCCAGTACTTC

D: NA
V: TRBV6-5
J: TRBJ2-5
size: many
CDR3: CASGLLWETQYF
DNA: TGTGCCAGCGGTTTACTGTGGGAGACCCAGTACTTC

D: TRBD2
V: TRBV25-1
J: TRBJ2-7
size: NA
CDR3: CASSASGGNEQYF
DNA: TGTGCCAGCAGTGCGAGCGGGGGCAACGAGCAGTACTTC

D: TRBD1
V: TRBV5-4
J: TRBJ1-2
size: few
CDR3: CASSLVRGHGYTF
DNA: TGTGCCAGCAGCTTGGTCAGGGGGCATGGCTACACCTTC

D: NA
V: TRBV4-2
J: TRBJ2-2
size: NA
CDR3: CASSQERLANTGELFF
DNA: TGTGCCAGCAGCCAAGAACGACTGGCGAACACCGGGGAGCTGTTTTTT

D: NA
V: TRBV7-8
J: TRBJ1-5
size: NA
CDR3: CASSPLLVDSNQPQHF
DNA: TGTGCCAGCAGCCCTTTATTGGTCGATAGCAATCAGCCCCAGCATTTT

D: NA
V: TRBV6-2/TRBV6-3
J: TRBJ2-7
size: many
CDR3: CASSYIGASYEQYF
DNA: TGTGCCAGCAGTTATATAGGGGCCAGCTACGAGCAGTACTTC

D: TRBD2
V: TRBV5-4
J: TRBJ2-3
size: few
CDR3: CASSLVLAGATDTQYF
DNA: TGTGCCAGCAGCTTGGTTCTAGCGGGGGCTACAGATACGCAGTATTTT